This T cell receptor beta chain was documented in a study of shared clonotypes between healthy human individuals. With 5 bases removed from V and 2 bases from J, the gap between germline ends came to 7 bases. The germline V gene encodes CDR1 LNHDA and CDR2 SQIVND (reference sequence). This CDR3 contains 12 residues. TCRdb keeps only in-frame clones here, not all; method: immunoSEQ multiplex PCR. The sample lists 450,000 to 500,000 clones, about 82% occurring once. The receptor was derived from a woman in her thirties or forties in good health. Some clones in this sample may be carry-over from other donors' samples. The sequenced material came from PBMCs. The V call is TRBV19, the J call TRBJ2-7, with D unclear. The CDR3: CASSAAAYEQYF. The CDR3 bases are TGTGCCAGTAGTGCCGCCGCCTACGAGCAGTACTTC. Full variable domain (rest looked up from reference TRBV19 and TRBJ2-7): DGGITQSPKYLFRKEGQNVTLSCEQNLNHDAMYWYRQDPGQGLRLIYYSQIVNDFQKGDIAEGYSVSREKKESFPLTVTSAQKNPTAFYLCASSAAAYEQYFGPGTRLTVT.